This is a list of T cell receptor beta chains from one sample in a study of T cell responses to AZD1222 COVID-19 vaccine. Repertoires were generated with immunoSEQ multiplex PCR, while TCRdb's copy carries only in-frame clones and drops some. The repertoire holds 82,000 or so clones, with roughly nine tenths as singletons. The specimen comprised peripheral blood, sampled on day 0 of AZD1222 vaccination. These receptors originate from an adult in good health. Both conserved end residues are part of each CDR3. A D gene is named only where the DNA matches it firmly. Clone sizes are given selectively: once, few, many, or a class where the clone is expanded.

size,V,D,J,DNA,CDR3
.,TRBV19,TRBD1,TRBJ1-5,TGTGCCAGTAGTATACGTAGGGGGACAGGGAGCAGCAATCAGCCCCAGCATTTT,CASSIRRGTGSSNQPQHF
.,TRBV6-2/TRBV6-3,.,TRBJ2-3,TGTGCCAGCAGTTACTTCTCTCCAGGGGCAAGCACAGATACGCAGTATTTT,CASSYFSPGASTDTQYF
.,TRBV21-1,.,TRBJ1-2,TGTGCCAGCACCTCCCCTAGAGACAGGGGGTATGGCTACACCTTC,CASTSPRDRGYGYTF
.,TRBV6-6,.,TRBJ1-1,TGTGCCAGCTCTGCGGCGGGCACTGAAGCTTTCTTT,CASSAAGTEAFF
.,TRBV6-2/TRBV6-3,TRBD1,TRBJ2-2,TGTGCCAGCAGTAGTGCCGGGACAGGAGGCACCGGGGAGCTGTTTTTT,CASSSAGTGGTGELFF
.,TRBV19,.,TRBJ1-1,TGTGCCAGTTCGACGGGGGGCTTTCGGAACACTGAAGCTTTCTTT,CASSTGGFRNTEAFF
once,TRBV5-1,.,TRBJ1-2,TGCGCCAGCAGCGCCCAGGACCGGGGGGATTATGGCTACACCTTC,CASSAQDRGDYGYTF
once,TRBV11-2,TRBD1,TRBJ1-3,TGTGCCAGCAGCATGGACAGGGTGAACACCATATATTTT,CASSMDRVNTIYF
.,TRBV19,.,TRBJ2-5,TGTGCCAGTAGTATAGGCGCAGGCCCCCCGCGAGAGACCCAGTACTTC,CASSIGAGPPRETQYF
.,TRBV5-1,.,TRBJ2-1,TGCGCCAGCAGCTGGGACCGGGACAATGAGCAGTTCTTC,CASSWDRDNEQFF
.,TRBV6-2/TRBV6-3,TRBD1,TRBJ2-7,TGTGCCAGCAGTCACTACGGACAGGGCAGCTACGAGCAGTACTTC,CASSHYGQGSYEQYF
.,TRBV2,.,TRBJ2-1,TGTGCCAGCAGTGAGGGCAGGTCGGCATACAATGAGCAGTTCTTC,CASSEGRSAYNEQFF
.,TRBV18,TRBD2,TRBJ2-5,TGTGCCAGCTCACCAGTAGCGGGGGGAATCCAAGAGACCCAGTACTTC,CASSPVAGGIQETQYF
.,TRBV28,TRBD1,TRBJ1-5,TGTGCCAGCATTGGGACAGTGAATCAGCCCCAGCATTTT,CASIGTVNQPQHF
once,TRBV4-1,.,TRBJ2-7,TGCGCCAGCAGCCATCGTGCAGGGGATTACGAGCAGTACTTC,CASSHRAGDYEQYF
.,TRBV19,.,TRBJ2-1,TGTCCCAGTAGTATAGATCTATCGACCGGAGGGGGGGGTGAGCAGTTCTTC,CPSSIDLSTGGGGEQFF
.,TRBV6-1,.,TRBJ2-7,TGTGCCAGCAGTGAAGGCGGGATTTACGAGCAGTACTTC,CASSEGGIYEQYF
.,TRBV19,.,TRBJ1-5,TGTGCCAGTAGTATCAGCCGGTATCAGCCCCAGCATTTT,CASSISRYQPQHF